Following are 2 T cell receptor beta chains from one sample sequenced in a study of regulatory T cells in long-lasting Graves disease. Time point in this sample: persistent/refractory GD, antithyroid drugs over 5 years with positive TRAb. TCR sequences were obtained from RNA taken from PBMCs. With iRepertoire HTBI primers and Arm-PCR of CDR3 regions, TCR beta libraries were built. TCRdb used MiXCR to reprocess the multiplex PCR reads, holding one entry per CDR3 protein. Seen here are 300,000 to 400,000 distinct CDR3 sequences, around a fifth observed once, and the top ten hold less than 35%. Source: peripheral blood mononuclear cells (PBMCs), taken when the disease was refractory, from a patient treated with antithyroid drugs. The receptors were sampled from a female donor with Graves disease.

A note on this clonotype: One end of the junction varies from germline; a read error may be responsible. The chain has TRBV4-1 and TRBJ1-2, with 7 nucleotides matching TRBD1. The V gene's germline CDR1 is MGHRA and CDR2 YSYEKL. The CDR3 contains 15 residues. CDR3: CASSQPPTGDYSYTF. The DNA for the CDR3 is TGCGCCAGCAGCCAACCCCCAACAGGGGACTATAGCTACACCTTC.

On this clonotype itself: A much larger clone differs from this one at a single base, so this may be a read error. Here the CDR3 reads CSAGDRGVTEAFF. In DNA, the CDR3 is TGCAGTGCTGGAGATAGGGGTGTCACTGAAGCTTTCTTT. V is TRBV20-1 and J is TRBJ1-1, with D perhaps TRBD1 (5 bases). The germline CDR1 and CDR2 sequences are DFQATT and SNEGSKA (reference sequence). The CDR3 loop spans 13 amino acids.